This TCR beta chain was identified during a study of shared clonotypes between healthy human individuals. For the study at large: Two female and a few male donors aged 18 to 49 were enrolled. Whole-study results and caveats: A generally larger estimated richness was seen in naive subsets than in memory subsets.

On this clone: Its antigen remains unidentified.

Sequencing used immunoSEQ multiplex PCR; TCRdb keeps in-frame clones, though not all of them. The sample holds about 1.5 million clones, around 97% seen once. The receptor was isolated from a man in his thirties or forties in good health. The sequencing input was naive CD4+ T cells sorted from blood. Subset in this sample: CD45RA+ positively selected.

The CDR3 loop is CASSLPTSGSYNEQFF. In DNA form, the CDR3 reads TGTGCCAGCAGCTTGCCGACTAGCGGGAGTTACAATGAGCAGTTCTTC. This chain uses TRBV7-8 with TRBJ2-1; 12 positions match TRBD2. V shed 3 bases, J shed 4 bases, and the junction held 4 bases outside the gene matches. CDR3 length: 16 residues. Germline CDR1 SGHVS, CDR2 FQNEAQ. Full variable domain (outside the CDR3, taken from reference TRBV7-8 and TRBJ2-1): GAGVSQSPRYKVAKRGQDVALRCDPISGHVSLFWYQQALGQGPEFLTYFQNEAQLDKSGLPSDRFFAERPEGSVSTLKIQRTQQEDSAVYLCASSLPTSGSYNEQFFGPGTRLTVL.